This is a list of T cell receptor beta chains from one sample in a study of T cell changes during pregnancy in multiple sclerosis. This table comes from immunoSEQ multiplex PCR, and its TCRdb copy is limited to in-frame clones, with some not included. In the table there are tens of thousands of clones, roughly 92% of which are singletons. The source was peripheral blood, collected after pregnancy. The source of these receptors is a female donor with multiple sclerosis, enrolled in a pregnancy study. Both conserved end residues are part of each CDR3. Clone size is given for some rows only: seen once, a few or many times, or a class if the clone is expanded.

v_call	clone_size	j_call	cdr3_length	cdr3_aa
TRBV19	-	TRBJ2-3	15	CASSNYPGSTDTQYF
TRBV2	once	TRBJ2-3	16	CASSLGLAGGGDTQYF
TRBV9	-	TRBJ1-2	14	CASSVAQGDYGYTF
TRBV6-4	-	TRBJ2-1	15	CASSVRSNSYNEQFF
TRBV29-1	-	TRBJ2-5	14	CSVGYRGLEETQYF
TRBV6-5	-	TRBJ2-7	14	CASVGLAGSYEQYF
TRBV30	-	TRBJ2-7	15	CAWSPGQGFLYEQYF
TRBV11-3	-	TRBJ2-3	15	CASSPDRGRGGQQYF
TRBV7-2	-	TRBJ2-7	14	CASRLDGVSYEQYF
TRBV6-1	few	TRBJ1-6	15	CASSSPSGDNSPLHF
TRBV11-3	-	TRBJ2-3	15	CASSLGQGGRDTQYF
TRBV10-3	-	TRBJ2-2	14	CAIRWTSDDGELFF
TRBV7-9	-	TRBJ1-1	14	CASSLQGGNTEAFF
TRBV5-1	-	TRBJ2-3	15	CASSLEGTSPDTQYF
TRBV30	-	TRBJ2-7	14	CAWKPMDTSYEQYF
TRBV7-9	-	TRBJ2-5	15	CASSSNPGGTETQYF